This T cell receptor (beta chain) derives from a study of vaccination and CD4 T cells after COVID-19. At the level of the study: Samples from three convalescent patients were taken at day 14 and days 161 to 241 post-vaccination.

Noted time point: late sampling 161 to 241 days after vaccination in three convalescent patients. As for treatment: approximately nine-day PBMC culture with coronavirus spike peptide pools or control peptides (ViraFEST assay). ViraFEST used peptide pools to expand antigen-specific T cells before TCR sequencing. Study results and caveats: Spike mono-reactive clones accounted for 304 of the 307 vaccine-specific clones found in convalescent patients. With convalescent patients, a median roughly 87% of reactive clones emerged solely after vaccination.

Cultured CD4+ T-cell DNA underwent Oncomine TCR Beta short-read sequencing. Each CDR3 protein gets one entry after TCRdb re-called the PCR reads with MiXCR. The sample has about 23,000 distinct CDR3 sequences; 43% are singletons. The CDR3 loop spans 15 amino acids. The V and J ends lost 3 bases and 3 bases respectively, with 11 bases between them. Germline-derived CDR1 and CDR2 are SGHTA and FQGTGA. This clonotype was detected only a few times. Its antigen remains unknown. The chain couples TRBV7-3 to TRBJ2-2, with a possible D match to TRBD2 (6 bases). This receptor was taken from a human donor who had recovered from COVID-19. The material was CD4+ T cells from blood, cultured in vitro, obtained about 7 months after SARS-CoV-2 vaccination. In DNA, the CDR3 is TGTGCCAGCAGCTTGGGACGGGAGTACACCGGGGAGCTGTTTTTT. It specifies CASSLGREYTGELFF.